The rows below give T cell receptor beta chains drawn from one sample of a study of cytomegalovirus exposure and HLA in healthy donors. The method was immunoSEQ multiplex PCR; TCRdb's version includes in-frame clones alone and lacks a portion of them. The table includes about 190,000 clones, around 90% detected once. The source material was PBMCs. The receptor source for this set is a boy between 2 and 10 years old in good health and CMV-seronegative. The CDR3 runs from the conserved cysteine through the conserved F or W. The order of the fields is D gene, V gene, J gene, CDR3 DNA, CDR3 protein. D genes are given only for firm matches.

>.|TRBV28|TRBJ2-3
TGTGCCAGCAGCCCGACTCCCGGGGATACGCAGTATTTT
CASSPTPGDTQYF
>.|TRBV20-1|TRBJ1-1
TGCAGTGCTAGATACAGGGAAGCTTTCTTT
CSARYREAFF
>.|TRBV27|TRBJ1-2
TGTGCCAGCAGTTTAAAGGGGGTGCTTAACTATGGCTACACCTTC
CASSLKGVLNYGYTF
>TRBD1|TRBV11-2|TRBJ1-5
TGTGCCAGCAGCAACGTACAGGGGGCAGCGAGTCAGCCCCAGCATTTT
CASSNVQGAASQPQHF
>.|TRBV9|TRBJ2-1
TGTGCCAGCACCCCGTGGGCGGGCGACTCCTACAATGAGCAGTTCTTC
CASTPWAGDSYNEQFF
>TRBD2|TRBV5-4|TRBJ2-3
TGTGCCAGCAGCCTAGCGGGGGGCAGCACAGATACGCAGTATTTT
CASSLAGGSTDTQYF
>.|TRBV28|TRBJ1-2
TGTGCCAGCAGTGGTCAGGGCTATGGCTACACCTTC
CASSGQGYGYTF
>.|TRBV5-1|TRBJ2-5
TGCGCCAGCAGCTTGGAGAGGCAACAAGAGACCCAGTACTTC
CASSLERQQETQYF
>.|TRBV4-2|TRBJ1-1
TGTGCCAGCAGCTTGGGCAGAGCGGACACTGAAGCTTTCTTT
CASSLGRADTEAFF
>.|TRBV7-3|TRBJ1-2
TGTGCCAGCAGCTTGGGTTCGGCGGGGAGCGGCTACACCTTC
CASSLGSAGSGYTF